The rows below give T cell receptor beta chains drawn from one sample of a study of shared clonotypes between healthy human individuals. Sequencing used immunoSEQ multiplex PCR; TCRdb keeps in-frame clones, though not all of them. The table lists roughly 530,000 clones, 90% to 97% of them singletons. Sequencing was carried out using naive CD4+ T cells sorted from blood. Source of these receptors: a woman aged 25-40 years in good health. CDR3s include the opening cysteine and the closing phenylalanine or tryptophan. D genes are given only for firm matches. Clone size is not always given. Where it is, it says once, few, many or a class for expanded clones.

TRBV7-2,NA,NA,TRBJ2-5,CASSLTDQETQYF,TGTGCCAGCAGCTTAACAGACCAAGAGACCCAGTACTTC
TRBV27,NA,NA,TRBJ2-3,CASSLSSSATDTQYF,TGTGCCAGCAGTTTATCTTCTAGCGCTACAGATACGCAGTATTTT
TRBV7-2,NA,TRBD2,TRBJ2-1,CASSTQGLAGGQEQFF,TGTGCCAGCAGCACCCAGGGACTAGCGGGAGGGCAGGAGCAGTTCTTC
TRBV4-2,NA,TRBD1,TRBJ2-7,CASSFDRGGAAQYF,TGTGCCAGCAGCTTCGACAGGGGGGGGGCCGCGCAGTACTTC
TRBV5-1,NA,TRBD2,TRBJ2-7,CASSPTSGNYEQYF,TGCGCCAGCAGCCCCACTAGCGGGAACTACGAGCAGTACTTC
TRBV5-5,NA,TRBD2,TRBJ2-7,CASSFSLAGASYEQYF,TGTGCCAGCAGCTTTAGCCTAGCGGGAGCCTCCTACGAGCAGTACTTC
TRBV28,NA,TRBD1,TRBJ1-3,CASSLTGVGNTIYF,TGTGCCAGCAGCCTCACAGGGGTAGGAAACACCATATATTTT
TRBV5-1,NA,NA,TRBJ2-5,CASSLWTEETQYF,TGCGCCAGCAGCCTATGGACAGAAGAGACCCAGTACTTC
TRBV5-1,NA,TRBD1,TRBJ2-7,CASSFGDRGNEGSYEQYF,TGCGCCAGCAGCTTCGGGGACAGGGGCAATGAAGGCTCCTACGAGCAGTACTTC
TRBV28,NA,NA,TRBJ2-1,CASSFRGRSPRGYNEQFF,TGTGCCAGCAGTTTTCGGGGGAGGTCCCCAAGGGGCTACAATGAGCAGTTCTTC
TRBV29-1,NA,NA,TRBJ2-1,CSVEGTPNEQFF,TGCAGCGTGGAAGGGACGCCCAATGAGCAGTTCTTC
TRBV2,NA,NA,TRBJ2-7,CASSSGFNRYEQYF,TGTGCCAGCAGTTCTGGGTTCAACCGGTACGAGCAGTACTTC
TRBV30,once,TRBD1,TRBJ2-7,CAWGRGRDRGLYEQYF,TGTGCCTGGGGCCGAGGTAGGGACAGGGGTCTATACGAGCAGTACTTC
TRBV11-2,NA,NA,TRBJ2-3,CASSLVRGGTDTQYF,TGTGCCAGCAGCTTAGTCCGGGGAGGCACAGATACGCAGTATTTT
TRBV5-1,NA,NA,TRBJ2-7,CASSPRREYEQYF,TGCGCCAGCAGCCCCAGACGGGAGTACGAGCAGTACTTC
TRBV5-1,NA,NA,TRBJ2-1,CASSSPVLMTRVGASSYNEQFF,TGCGCCAGCAGCTCCCCTGTACTAATGACCCGGGTTGGCGCGAGCTCCTACAATGAGCAGTTCTTC
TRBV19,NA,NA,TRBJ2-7,CASSIGRRLDEQYF,TGTGCCAGTAGTATTGGAAGGCGGCTCGACGAGCAGTACTTC